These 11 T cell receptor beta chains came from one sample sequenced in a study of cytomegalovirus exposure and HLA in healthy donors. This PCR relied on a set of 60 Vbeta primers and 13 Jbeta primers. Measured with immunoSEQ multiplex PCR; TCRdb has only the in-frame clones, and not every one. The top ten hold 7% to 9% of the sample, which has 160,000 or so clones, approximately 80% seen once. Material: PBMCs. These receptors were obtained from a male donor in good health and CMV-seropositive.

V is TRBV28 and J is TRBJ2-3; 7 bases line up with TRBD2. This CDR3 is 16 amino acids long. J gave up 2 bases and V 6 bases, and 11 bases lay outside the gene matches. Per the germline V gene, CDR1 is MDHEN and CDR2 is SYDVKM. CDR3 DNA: TGTGCCAGCAGCCCAACCCCTAGCGGAATCACAGATACGCAGTATTTT. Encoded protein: CASSPTPSGITDTQYF.

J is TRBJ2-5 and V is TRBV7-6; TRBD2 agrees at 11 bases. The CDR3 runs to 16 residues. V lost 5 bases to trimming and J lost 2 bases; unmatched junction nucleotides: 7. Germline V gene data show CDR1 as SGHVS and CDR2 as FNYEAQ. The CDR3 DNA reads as TGTGCCAGCAGCAAGACTAGCGGGGCTTATCAAGAGACCCAGTACTTC. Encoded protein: CASSKTSGAYQETQYF.

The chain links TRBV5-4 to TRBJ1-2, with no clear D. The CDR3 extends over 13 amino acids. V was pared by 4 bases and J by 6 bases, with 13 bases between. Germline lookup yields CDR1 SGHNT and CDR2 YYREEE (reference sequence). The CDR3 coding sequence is TGTGCCAGCAGCGTAGACAATCCGCATGGCTACACCTTC. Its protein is CASSVDNPHGYTF.

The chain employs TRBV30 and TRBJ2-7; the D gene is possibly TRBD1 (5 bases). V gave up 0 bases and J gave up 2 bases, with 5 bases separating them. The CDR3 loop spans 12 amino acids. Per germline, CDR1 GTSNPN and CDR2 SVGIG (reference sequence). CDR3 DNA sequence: TGTGCCTGGAGTGTAGGGGCCTACGAGCAGTACTTC. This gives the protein CAWSVGAYEQYF. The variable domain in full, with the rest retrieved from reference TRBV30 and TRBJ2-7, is SQTIHQWPATLVQPVGSPLSLECTVEGTSNPNLYWYRQAAGRGLQLLFYSVGIGQISSEVPQNLSASRPQDRQFILSSKKLLLSDSGFYLCAWSVGAYEQYFGPGTRLTVT.

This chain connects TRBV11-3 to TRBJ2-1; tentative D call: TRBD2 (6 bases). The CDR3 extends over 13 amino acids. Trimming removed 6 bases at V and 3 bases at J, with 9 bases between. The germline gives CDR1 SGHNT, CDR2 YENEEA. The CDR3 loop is CASSRGVYNEQFF. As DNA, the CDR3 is TGTGCCAGCAGTCGCGGGGTCTACAATGAGCAGTTCTTC.

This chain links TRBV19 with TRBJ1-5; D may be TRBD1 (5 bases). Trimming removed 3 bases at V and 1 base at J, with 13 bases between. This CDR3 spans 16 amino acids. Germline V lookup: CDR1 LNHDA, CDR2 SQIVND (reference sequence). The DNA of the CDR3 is TGTGCCAGTAGTATTGCGAAGGGGCCGAGCAATCAGCCCCAGCATTTT. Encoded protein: CASSIAKGPSNQPQHF.

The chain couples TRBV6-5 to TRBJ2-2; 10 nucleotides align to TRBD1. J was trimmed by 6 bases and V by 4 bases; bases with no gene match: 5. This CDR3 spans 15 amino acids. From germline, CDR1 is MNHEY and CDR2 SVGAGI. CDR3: CASSSGQGYSGELFF. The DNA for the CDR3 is TGTGCCAGCAGTTCGGGACAGGGGTATTCCGGGGAGCTGTTTTTT.

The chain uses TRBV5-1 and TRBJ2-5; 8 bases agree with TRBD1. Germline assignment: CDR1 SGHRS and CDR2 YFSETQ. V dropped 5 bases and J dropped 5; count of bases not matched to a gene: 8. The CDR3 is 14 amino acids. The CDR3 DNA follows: TGCGCCAGCAGTCAACAGGGGGTTGGGGAGACCCAGTACTTC. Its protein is CASSQQGVGETQYF.

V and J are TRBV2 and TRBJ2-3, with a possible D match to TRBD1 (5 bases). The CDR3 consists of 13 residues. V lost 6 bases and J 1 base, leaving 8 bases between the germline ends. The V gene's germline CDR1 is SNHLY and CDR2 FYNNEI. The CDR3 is CASRRQRTDTQYF. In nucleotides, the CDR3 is TGTGCCAGCAGAAGACAGCGCACAGATACGCAGTATTTT.

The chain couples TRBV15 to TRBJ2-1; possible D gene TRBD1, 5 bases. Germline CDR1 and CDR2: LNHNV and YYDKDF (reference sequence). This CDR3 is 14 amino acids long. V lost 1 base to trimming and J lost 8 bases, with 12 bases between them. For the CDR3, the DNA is TGTGCCACCAGCAGAGCGGCAGGGTTTGATGAGCAGTTCTTC. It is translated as CATSRAAGFDEQFF.

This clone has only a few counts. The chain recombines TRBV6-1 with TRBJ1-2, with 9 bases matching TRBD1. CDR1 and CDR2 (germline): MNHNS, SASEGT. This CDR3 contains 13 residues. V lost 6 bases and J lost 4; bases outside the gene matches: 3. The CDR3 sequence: CASRLQGAYGYTF. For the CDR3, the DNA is TGTGCCAGCAGGCTACAGGGGGCCTATGGCTACACCTTC.